Presented here are 22 T cell receptor beta chains from one specimen sequenced in a study of early T cells in non-severe SARS-CoV-2 infection. TCRdb re-analysed the 5' RACE reads in MiXCR, keeping a single row per CDR3 protein. Of 60,000 to 65,000 distinct CDR3 sequences listed, 8% to 9% were seen once; the top ten hold 13%. Sample: whole blood, taken at baseline. The source is an adult who was a healthcare worker with PCR-confirmed SARS-CoV-2 infection or an uninfected control (not recorded which).

This clonotype has a handful of counts. The chain couples TRBV7-2 to TRBJ2-1, with TRBD2 identical over 8 bases. Trimming at V came to 3 bases and at J to 0 bases, leaving 4 bases not matched to a gene. The CDR3 extends over 16 amino acids. CDR1 is SGHTA and CDR2 is FQGNSA in the germline V gene. The CDR3 bases are TGTGCCAGCAGCTTTCCCAGCGGGAGCTCCTACAATGAGCAGTTCTTC. Its protein product is CASSFPSGSSYNEQFF. The whole variable domain, filled in from reference TRBV7-2 and TRBJ2-1, reads GAGVSQSPSNKVTEKGKDVELRCDPISGHTALYWYRQSLGQGLEFLIYFQGNSAPDKSGLPSDRFSAERTGGSVSTLTIQRTQQEDSAVYLCASSFPSGSSYNEQFFGPGTRLTVL.

This clonotype was seen more than once but under ten times. J is TRBJ2-7 and V is TRBV29-1, with D uncertain. Germline loops: CDR1 SQVTM, CDR2 ANQGSEA. V was clipped by 7 bases and J by 1 base, with 11 bases between them. The CDR3 runs to 12 residues. CDR3 nucleotides: TGCAGCGCCTTAGGGCCATCCTACGAGCAGTACTTC. Residues: CSALGPSYEQYF.

This clonotype was picked up many times. The V gene is TRBV5-1, the J gene TRBJ2-7; 8 bases agree with TRBD2. The germline V gene encodes CDR1 SGHRS and CDR2 YFSETQ. Unmatched junction bases numbered 6, after V lost 4 bases and J lost 0 bases. There are 15 residues in the CDR3. CDR3 loop: CASSQTSGSSYEQYF. The CDR3 DNA reads as TGCGCCAGCAGCCAAACTAGCGGAAGCTCCTACGAGCAGTACTTC.

Ten or more counts support this clonotype. The rearrangement uses TRBV20-1 and TRBJ1-2; D is unresolved. Germline V CDR1 and CDR2: DFQATT, SNEGSKA (reference sequence). The CDR3 totals 9 residues. Trimming removed 1 base from V and 8 bases from J, with 2 bases in between. CDR3 sequence (DNA): TGCAGTGCTAGAGGCGGCTACACCTTC. As protein: CSARGGYTF.

This clonotype was picked up many times. The chain couples TRBV6-5 to TRBJ1-1; D is ambiguous. V lost 5 bases, J lost 2 bases, and 15 bases lay in between. Germline lookup yields CDR1 MNHEY and CDR2 SVGAGI. CDR3 length: 15 amino acids. The CDR3 DNA follows: TGTGCCAGCAGTGTCAGTAGGTGGGGAAACACTGAAGCTTTCTTT. Protein product: CASSVSRWGNTEAFF.

The chain has TRBV20-1 and TRBJ1-1; D unresolved. CDR3 length equals 13 residues. The germline V gene encodes CDR1 DFQATT and CDR2 SNEGSKA (reference sequence). V was shortened by 2 bases and J by 0 bases, with 7 bases between the two germline ends. CDR3 amino acids: CSARFLVNTEAFF. The DNA of the CDR3 is TGCAGTGCTAGATTCCTGGTGAACACTGAAGCTTTCTTT.

This clonotype was observed many times. This chain joins TRBV20-1 and TRBJ2-7; 11 bases are shared with TRBD2. This CDR3 is 16 amino acids long. The V gene's germline CDR1 is DFQATT and CDR2 SNEGSKA (reference sequence). J was trimmed by 5 bases and V by 4 bases; bases with no gene match: 13. The CDR3 spells CSANLQASGRPNEQYF. The CDR3 nucleotides read TGCAGTGCTAACCTTCAGGCTAGCGGGAGGCCCAACGAGCAGTACTTC.

This clonotype was found many times. CDR3 region: CASSPQGGRDNEQFF. The CDR3 DNA is TGTGCCAGCTCACCACAGGGGGGAAGAGACAATGAGCAGTTCTTC. The chain joins TRBV18 to TRBJ2-1, with D perhaps TRBD1 or TRBD2 (6 bases each). The ends were cut back, 1 base at V and 5 bases at J, with 12 bases in the middle. This CDR3 is 15 amino acids long. Germline V gives CDR1 KGHSH, CDR2 LQKENI.

J is TRBJ2-1 and V is TRBV19; D is possibly TRBD1 or TRBD2 (6 bases each). Looked up from germline, CDR1 is LNHDA and CDR2 is SQIVND (reference sequence). The CDR3 extends over 15 amino acids. Trimming took 3 bases from V and 3 from J, leaving 12 bases between them. CDR3 in amino acids: CASSIGGRNYNEQFF. DNA for the CDR3: TGTGCCAGTAGTATTGGGGGGCGAAACTACAATGAGCAGTTCTTC.

This clonotype turned up a few times. The chain is built from TRBV10-3 and TRBJ2-2; 8 bases fit TRBD2. The length of the CDR3 is 13 residues. V lost 10 bases and J lost 0; bases outside the gene matches: 1. CDR1 and CDR2 from the germline V gene are ENHRY and SYGVKD. CDR3 residues: CATGGANTGELFF. Written as DNA, the CDR3 is TGTGCCACCGGGGGGGCGAACACCGGGGAGCTGTTTTTT.

In this sample, this clonotype turned up many times. V is TRBV20-1 and J is TRBJ2-1; no definite D call. CDR3 length equals 11 residues. In germline, CDR1 is DFQATT, CDR2 SNEGSKA (reference sequence). V was pared by 6 bases and J by 10 bases, with 13 bases between. The CDR3 DNA sequence: TGCAGTGCGTCCTCCACGGAGGAGCAGTTCTTC. It encodes CSASSTEEQFF.

The sample holds a few counts of this clonotype. The chain combines TRBV7-9 with TRBJ2-2; TRBD1 is a possible D gene (5 bases). Germline V gene lookup returns CDR1 SEHNR and CDR2 FQNEAQ (reference sequence). This CDR3 contains 12 residues. With 8 bases removed from V and 11 bases from J, the gap between germline ends came to 15 bases. CDR3 protein: CASGYSGLELFF. The CDR3, as DNA: TGTGCCAGCGGTTATTCAGGGTTAGAGCTGTTTTTT.

This clonotype showed up many times. The rearrangement uses TRBV4-2 and TRBJ1-5; D possibly corresponds to TRBD1 (6 bases). The germline V gene has CDR1 LGHNA and CDR2 YNFKEQ. V was pared by 0 bases and J by 4 bases, with 16 bases between. The CDR3 covers 17 residues. In DNA, the CDR3 is TGTGCCAGCAGCCAAGATCCCGACAGGTTCTTGAATCAGCCCCAGCATTTT. Translation: CASSQDPDRFLNQPQHF.

This clonotype was counted many times. The chain uses TRBV15 and TRBJ2-7, with 7 bases aligning to TRBD2. CDR1 is LNHNV, CDR2 YYDKDF, per germline (reference sequence). V lost 5 bases to trimming and J lost 4 bases; unmatched junction nucleotides: 5. The CDR3 runs to 13 residues. DNA of the CDR3: TGTGCCACCAGCTCGAGACTAGCTTACGAGCAGTACTTC. Amino acid sequence: CATSSRLAYEQYF.

The V and J genes are TRBV5-1 and TRBJ2-1, with TRBD2 matching 9 bases. With V trimmed by 4 bases and J by 6 bases, 5 bases remained unmatched. Germline-derived CDR1 and CDR2 are SGHRS and YFSETQ. This CDR3 has 14 amino acids. The CDR3 spells CASSATSGSNEQFF. CDR3 nucleotides: TGCGCCAGCAGCGCGACTAGCGGAAGCAATGAGCAGTTCTTC.

This chain connects TRBV18 to TRBJ2-7; 10 bases map to TRBD2. The CDR3 consists of 15 residues. The V segment lost 3 bases and the J segment 3 bases; nucleotides outside the gene matches: 5. Germline V gene data show CDR1 as KGHSH and CDR2 as LQKENI. This CDR3 is CASSPASGSGYEQYF. In DNA, the CDR3 is TGTGCCAGCTCACCTGCTAGCGGGAGTGGCTACGAGCAGTACTTC.

V usage is TRBV5-6 and J usage is TRBJ2-7, with 10 bases fitting TRBD2. Germline V lookup: CDR1 SGHDT, CDR2 YYEEEE. The CDR3 has 14 amino acids. The V and J ends lost 5 bases and 2 bases, in that order; junction bases with no gene match: 4. The CDR3 loop is CASRKLAGPYEQYF. As DNA, the CDR3 is TGTGCCAGCAGAAAACTAGCGGGACCCTACGAGCAGTACTTC.

The table lists this clonotype with many counts. The V gene is TRBV13, the J gene TRBJ2-3; the D call may be TRBD1 or TRBD2 (6 bases each). In germline, CDR1 is PRHDT, CDR2 FYEKMQ (reference sequence). CDR3 size: 17 residues. V was cut by 4 bases and J by 2 bases, with 19 bases left in between. The CDR3 protein is CASSSQPDWGATDTQYF. CDR3 sequence (DNA): TGTGCCAGCAGCTCCCAACCGGACTGGGGGGCCACAGATACGCAGTATTTT.

The chain carries TRBV6-6 and TRBJ2-7, with D perhaps TRBD1 or TRBD2 (5 bases each). The V gene lost 10 bases and the J gene lost 7 bases, with 14 bases spanning the gap. Per the germline V gene, CDR1 is MNHNY and CDR2 is SVGAGI (reference sequence). The CDR3 is 11 residues long. The CDR3 protein is CATVEGIEQYF. The CDR3 nucleotides are TGTGCCACCGTCGAGGGGATTGAGCAGTACTTC.

This clonotype was found many times. The J gene is TRBJ2-7, the V gene TRBV12-3 or TRBV12-4; maybe TRBD2 (6 bases). Trimming stripped 8 bases from V and 6 bases from J, with 20 bases between. This CDR3 is 14 amino acids long. CDR3 protein: CASGHGMGTAEQYF. CDR3 in DNA: TGTGCCAGCGGCCACGGGATGGGGACTGCCGAGCAGTACTTC.

This clonotype has more than one count but fewer than ten. CDR3 in amino acids: CASSPRPVVTEAFF. The CDR3 DNA follows: TGTGCCAGCAGCCCCCGCCCAGTGGTCACTGAAGCTTTCTTT. The rearrangement uses TRBV7-2 and TRBJ1-1, with D uncertain. The CDR3 totals 14 residues. The V and J ends lost 5 bases and 4 bases respectively, with 14 bases between them. Germline V CDR1 and CDR2: SGHTA, FQGNSA.

This clonotype occurred many times. V usage is TRBV12-3 or TRBV12-4 and J usage is TRBJ2-7; D remains unclear. Deletions cut 1 base from V and 3 bases from J, with 10 bases between. The length of the CDR3 is 14 residues. The DNA for the CDR3 is TGTGCCAGCAGTTTAGACTACGTTGGCTACGAGCAGTACTTC. Translation: CASSLDYVGYEQYF.